The entry below describes one TCR beta chain. Original processing notes: How many nucleated cells were present was estimated from reference gene primer amplification. Clones were sequenced by immunoSEQ multiplex PCR, and TCRdb holds only the in-frame ones, with some missing. V, J and clone size are those of that table, while D and trimming were read from the DNA. The repertoire includes approximately 190,000 clones, over 80% of them detected once, and less than 9.5% sits in the top ten. The CDR3 sequence is 14 residues long. Germline CDR1 MNHEY, CDR2 SVGAGI. V lost 5 bases, J lost 1 base, and 4 bases stayed unmatched. This specimen belongs to a study of blood T cell repertoires in COVID-19. Study summary: Italy, Spain and the United States were the sources of the convalescent and acute COVID-19 samples. Sources were T cells, B-cell-depleted T cells, or PBMCs; the material itself was cDNA or gDNA.

Seattle researchers signed up patients amid active infection and tracked them longitudinally. Sequencing used peripheral blood. The V gene is TRBV6-5, the J gene TRBJ1-1, with 7 bases aligning to TRBD1. This TCR was recovered from an older woman with COVID-19, enrolled during active disease. The CDR3 region has the DNA TGTGCCAGCAGTCACCGACAGGGGAACACTGAAGCTTTCTTT. This gives the protein CASSHRQGNTEAFF.